One sample yielded the 18 T cell receptor beta chains listed below, sequenced in a study of CD8 T cells in Susac syndrome. With random hexamers, reverse transcription was performed on roughly 0.45 to 1 ug of RNA. TCRdb called the immunoSEQ multiplex PCR reads again in MiXCR, with one record for every CDR3 protein. The table includes about 110,000 distinct CDR3 sequences, approximately 94% detected once. The sequenced sample was CD8+ T cells from PBMCs. The receptors stem from a human donor with Susac syndrome.

The chain recombines TRBV9 with TRBJ1-6; 11 nucleotides agree with TRBD1. Per germline, CDR1 SGDLS and CDR2 YYNGEE. V lost 4 bases and J lost 5; bases outside the gene matches: 5. The CDR3 spans 16 residues. CDR3 protein: CASSQGQGDHNSPLHF. The CDR3 DNA sequence: TGTGCCAGCAGCCAGGGACAGGGGGACCATAATTCACCCCTCCACTTT.

The V gene is TRBV7-9, the J gene TRBJ2-7, with 9 nucleotides matching TRBD2. From germline, CDR1 is SEHNR and CDR2 FQNEAQ (reference sequence). The junction had 8 bases not matched to a gene; V was cut back by 5 bases and J by 0 bases. This CDR3 has 16 residues. The CDR3 sequence is CASSPTTTSGSYEQYF. The CDR3 bases are TGTGCCAGCAGCCCAACCACGACTAGCGGCTCCTACGAGCAGTACTTC.

V is TRBV9 and J is TRBJ2-7; D remains ambiguous. The CDR3 length is 13 residues. CDR1 SGDLS and CDR2 YYNGEE come from the germline V gene. V was trimmed by 4 bases and J by 5 bases, leaving 13 bases between them. As DNA, the CDR3 is TGTGCCAGCAGCCCCTACATAGGCGACGAGCAGTACTTC. This gives the protein CASSPYIGDEQYF.

The chain couples TRBV24-1 to TRBJ1-5, with a tentative D call TRBD1 (5 bases). The CDR3 consists of 13 residues. Germline CDR1 and CDR2: KGHDR and SFDVKD. With 7 bases removed from V and 4 bases from J, the gap between germline ends came to 10 bases. The DNA of the CDR3 is TGTGCCACCAGCAGAGGGGAGAATCAGCCCCAGCATTTT. This gives the protein CATSRGENQPQHF.

The V gene is TRBV2, the J gene TRBJ1-2; possible D gene TRBD1, 6 bases. CDR3 length: 15 residues. Germline V gene lookup returns CDR1 SNHLY and CDR2 FYNNEI. The V end lost 5 bases, the J end lost 0 bases, and 13 bases lay between the germline ends. Here the CDR3 DNA reads TGTGCCAGCAGTTCAAACAGGGTACCTAACTATGGCTACACCTTC. Translation: CASSSNRVPNYGYTF.

The chain joins TRBV27 to TRBJ1-3, with D unresolved. Germline CDR1 and CDR2: MNHEY and SMNVEV (reference sequence). The CDR3 is made up of 15 amino acids. Trimming took off 3 bases at V and 0 bases at J, with 9 bases between the two ends. CDR3: CASSLAGFSGNTIYF. CDR3 nucleotides: TGTGCCAGCAGTTTGGCGGGGTTCTCTGGAAACACCATATATTTT.

This chain joins TRBV20-1 and TRBJ2-7, with a weak D call TRBD2 (6 bases). Germline lookup yields CDR1 DFQATT and CDR2 SNEGSKA (reference sequence). This CDR3 has 14 amino acids. V was pared by 3 bases and J by 3 bases, with 15 bases between. In DNA, the CDR3 is TGCAGTGCTAGGGGGGGTCTCTCTATCTACGAGCAGTACTTC. Protein: CSARGGLSIYEQYF.

This clonotype has a handful of counts. One end of the junction varies from germline; a read error may be responsible. This chain connects TRBV6-2 or TRBV6-3 to TRBJ2-7, with D unresolved. The CDR3 totals 12 residues. CDR1 and CDR2 (germline): MNHEY, SVGEGT. CDR3 DNA: TGTGCCAGCAGCTACTCTCAAGACGAGCAGTACTTC. Translated, it gives CASSYSQDEQYF.

By share, this clonotype ranks as medium-sized. V gene TRBV2 combines with J gene TRBJ2-3; 7 nucleotides align to TRBD1. This CDR3 spans 13 amino acids. V shed 6 bases and J 4 bases; nucleotides not matched to a gene: 4. Looked up from germline, CDR1 is SNHLY and CDR2 is FYNNEI. This CDR3 is CASRGGEADTQYF. The DNA of the CDR3 is TGTGCCAGCAGAGGGGGCGAAGCAGATACGCAGTATTTT.

V gene TRBV14 combines with J gene TRBJ2-1, with TRBD2 identical over 11 bases. The CDR3 sequence is 13 residues long. Unmatched junction bases numbered 5, after V lost 5 bases and J lost 11 bases. The germline CDR1 and CDR2 sequences are SGHDN and FVKESK. The CDR3 sequence: CASSFGLAGQQFF. The CDR3 DNA reads TGTGCCAGCAGCTTCGGACTAGCGGGTCAGCAGTTCTTC. The whole variable domain, remainder taken from reference TRBV14 and TRBJ2-1, is EAGVTQFPSHSVIEKGQTVTLRCDPISGHDNLYWYRRVMGKEIKFLLHFVKESKQDESGMPNNRFLAERTGGTYSTLKVQPAELEDSGVYFCASSFGLAGQQFFGPGTRLTVL.

This sequence joins TRBV15 and TRBJ2-6; 9 bases line up with TRBD1. The V segment lost 6 bases and the J segment 2 bases; nucleotides outside the gene matches: 2. The germline gives CDR1 LNHNV, CDR2 YYDKDF (reference sequence). The CDR3 is 15 residues long. This CDR3 is CATRRDRAGANVLTF. The CDR3 DNA is TGTGCCACCAGGCGGGACAGGGCTGGGGCCAACGTCCTGACTTTC.

This chain connects TRBV7-6 to TRBJ2-1, with D tentatively TRBD2 (6 bases). The CDR3 runs 17 residues. The V end was cut by 1 base, the J end by 0 bases, with 13 bases between. From germline, CDR1 is SGHVS and CDR2 FNYEAQ. The DNA for the CDR3 is TGTGCCAGCAGCTTAGTCGGGGGTGACCTCTCCTACAATGAGCAGTTCTTC. Translated, it gives CASSLVGGDLSYNEQFF.

This clonotype has just one count. The chain couples TRBV5-4 to TRBJ1-2, with a possible D match to TRBD1 (6 bases). Trimming left V 0 bases short and J 8 bases short, with 17 bases between. CDR3 length equals 15 residues. Germline-derived CDR1 and CDR2 are SGHNT and YYREEE (reference sequence). The chain's CDR3 is CASSLAPTGSEGYTF. The CDR3 region has the DNA TGTGCCAGCAGCTTGGCCCCCACAGGGAGTGAAGGCTACACCTTC. Combining the CDR3 with reference TRBV5-4 and TRBJ1-2 gives the whole variable domain ETGVTQSPTHLIKTRGQQVTLRCSSQSGHNTVSWYQQALGQGPQFIFQYYREEENGRGNFPPRFSGLQFPNYSSELNVNALELDDSALYLCASSLAPTGSEGYTFGSGTRLTVV.

This clonotype was found a few times. The rearrangement links TRBV12-3 or TRBV12-4 to TRBJ2-7; D might be TRBD1 (5 bases). The CDR3 has 12 amino acids. Trimming pared 2 bases from V and 5 bases from J, leaving 7 bases between. The CDR3 spells CASSLQGNEQYF. The CDR3 nucleotides are TGTGCCAGCAGTTTACAGGGTAACGAGCAGTACTTC.

In its sample, this clonotype ranks as medium-sized. V gene TRBV7-9 combines with J gene TRBJ2-1; D gene uncertain. Trimming removed 1 base from V and 7 bases from J, with 2 bases in between. CDR1 is SEHNR, CDR2 FQNEAQ, per germline (reference sequence). The length of the CDR3 is 11 residues. CDR3: CASSLGNEQFF. In DNA form, the CDR3 reads TGTGCCAGCAGCTTAGGAAATGAGCAGTTCTTC.

The chain has TRBV5-4 and TRBJ2-1; 8 bases match TRBD2. After removal of 0 bases from V and 7 bases from J, the junction contained 3 bases not matched to a gene. The CDR3 length is 14 residues. Germline CDR1 SGHNT, CDR2 YYREEE (reference sequence). CDR3 sequence (DNA): TGTGCCAGCAGCTTGGATAGCGGGGAAAATGAGCAGTTCTTC. Translated: CASSLDSGENEQFF.

The J gene is TRBJ2-1, the V gene TRBV16; D gene uncertain. Between the trimmed V and J ends, which lost 3 bases and 6 bases, there was a span of 9 bases. The CDR3 is 13 residues long. Germline V gene lookup returns CDR1 KGHSY and CDR2 FQNENV. CDR3 amino acids: CASSQDTVNEQFF. The CDR3 DNA reads TGTGCCAGCAGCCAGGATACGGTCAATGAGCAGTTCTTC.

CDR3 DNA sequence: TGTGCCAGCAGTGAGTTAGCGGCCACAGATACGCAGTATTTT. It specifies CASSELAATDTQYF. This rearrangement joins TRBV5-4 to TRBJ2-3; D perhaps matches TRBD2 (6 bases). Trimming left V 5 bases short and J 2 bases short, with 12 bases between. CDR1 is SGHNT and CDR2 is YYREEE in the germline V gene (reference sequence). CDR3 length: 14 residues. Looking up the rest from reference TRBV5-4 and TRBJ2-3 gives the full variable domain: ETGVTQSPTHLIKTRGQQVTLRCSSQSGHNTVSWYQQALGQGPQFIFQYYREEENGRGNFPPRFSGLQFPNYSSELNVNALELDDSALYLCASSELAATDTQYFGPGTRLTVL.